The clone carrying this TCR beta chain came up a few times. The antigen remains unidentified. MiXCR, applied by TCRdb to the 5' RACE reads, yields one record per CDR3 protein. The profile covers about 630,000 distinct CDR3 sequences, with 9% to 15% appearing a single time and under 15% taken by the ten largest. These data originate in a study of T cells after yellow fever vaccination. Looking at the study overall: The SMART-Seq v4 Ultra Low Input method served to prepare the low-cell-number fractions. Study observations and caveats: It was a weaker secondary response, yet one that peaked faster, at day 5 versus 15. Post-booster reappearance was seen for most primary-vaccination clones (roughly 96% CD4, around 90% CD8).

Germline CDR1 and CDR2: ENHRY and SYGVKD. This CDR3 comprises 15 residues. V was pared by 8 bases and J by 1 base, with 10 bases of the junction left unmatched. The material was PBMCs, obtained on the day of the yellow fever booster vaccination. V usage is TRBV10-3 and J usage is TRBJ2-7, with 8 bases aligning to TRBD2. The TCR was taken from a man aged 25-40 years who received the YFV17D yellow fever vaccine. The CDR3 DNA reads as TGTGCCATCGCCAGTGGTATAGCGGGATCCTACGAGCAGTACTTC. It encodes CAIASGIAGSYEQYF.